These 24 T cell receptor beta chains share one sample of origin, sequenced in a study of regulatory T cells in long-lasting Graves disease. Investigators prepared the TCR beta libraries by applying iRepertoire HTBI primers and Arm-PCR of CDR3 regions. TCRdb processed the multiplex PCR reads anew with MiXCR; each CDR3 protein has one entry. The repertoire holds 650,000 to 850,000 distinct CDR3 sequences, around 30% seen once, with roughly 41% in the top ten. Noted time point: persistent/refractory GD, antithyroid drugs over 5 years with positive TRAb. There was RNA extracted from PBMCs, and the TCR library was made from it. The sequencing here drew on peripheral blood mononuclear cells (PBMCs), taken when the disease was refractory, from a patient treated with antithyroid drugs. The receptors here all came from a female donor with Graves disease.

V usage is TRBV29-1 and J usage is TRBJ1-1; no definite D call. Trimming cost V 4 bases and J 7 bases, with 10 bases left between them. The CDR3 covers 11 residues. Germline lookup yields CDR1 SQVTM and CDR2 ANQGSEA. The CDR3 coding sequence is TGCAGCGTTGGGCCCCGGGATGAAGCTTTCTTT. Its translation is CSVGPRDEAFF.

The rearrangement links TRBV6-1 to TRBJ1-1, with D maybe TRBD1 (6 bases). V lost 7 bases and J lost 1, with 10 bases in between. The CDR3 is 13 residues long. CDR1 and CDR2 (germline): MNHNS, SASEGT. The CDR3 sequence is CASTLRGNTEAFF. The CDR3, as DNA: TGTGCCAGCACCCTCAGGGGGAACACTGAAGCTTTCTTT.

This clonotype was detected only a few times. This chain links TRBV12-5 with TRBJ1-2; a weak D match, TRBD1 (5 bases). Trimming stripped 6 bases from V and 2 bases from J, with 16 bases between. This CDR3 comprises 15 residues. Per germline, CDR1 LGHNT and CDR2 FRNRAP. The CDR3 spells CASGQLDSGNYGYTF. The CDR3 DNA reads as TGTGCTAGTGGACAGCTAGACAGCGGGAACTATGGCTACACCTTC.

This chain joins TRBV12-3 or TRBV12-4 and TRBJ1-2; no reliable D call. The CDR3 consists of 14 residues. V was pared by 3 bases and J by 2 bases, with 10 bases between. This CDR3 is CASSFYGENYGYTF. The CDR3 coding sequence is TGTGCCAGCAGTTTTTATGGAGAAAACTATGGCTACACCTTC.

The chain links TRBV7-9 to TRBJ2-5, with TRBD2 matching 13 bases. The J segment lost 1 base and the V segment lost 5 bases, leaving 7 bases of the junction unmatched. Germline V CDR1 and CDR2: SEHNR, FQNEAQ (reference sequence). The CDR3 runs to 17 residues. The CDR3 sequence is CASSPRTSGSLQETQYF. The DNA for the CDR3 is TGTGCCAGCAGCCCCAGGACTAGCGGGAGTCTCCAAGAGACCCAGTACTTC.

This sequence joins TRBV28 and TRBJ1-6; D call uncertain. The V and J ends lost 6 bases and 3 bases respectively, with 9 bases between them. The CDR3 covers 14 residues. Germline V gene lookup returns CDR1 MDHEN and CDR2 SYDVKM. CDR3 sequence reads: CASSPGGYNSPLHF. CDR3 nucleotides: TGTGCCAGCAGCCCCGGAGGCTATAATTCACCCCTCCACTTT. Combining the CDR3 with reference TRBV28 and TRBJ1-6 gives the whole variable domain DVKVTQSSRYLVKRTGEKVFLECVQDMDHENMFWYRQDPGLGLRLIYFSYDVKMKEKGDIPEGYSVSREKKERFSLILESASTNQTSMYLCASSPGGYNSPLHFGNGTRLTVT.

The chain recombines TRBV12-3 or TRBV12-4 with TRBJ2-3, with D possibly matching TRBD1 (5 bases). CDR3 size: 13 residues. V lost 6 bases, J lost 10 bases, and 17 bases lay in between. DNA of the CDR3: TGTGCCAGCAGCCCTCTCCAGGGAAAAGCGCAGTATTTT. This codes for CASSPLQGKAQYF.

The chain carries TRBV6-1 and TRBJ2-7; 9 bases map to TRBD2. V shed 6 bases, J shed 2 bases, and the junction held 8 bases outside the gene matches. The CDR3 sequence is 15 residues long. Germline values: CDR1 MNHNS, CDR2 SASEGT. CDR3 region: CASRGSGRNPYEQYF. In nucleotides, the CDR3 is TGTGCCAGCAGGGGTAGCGGGAGAAACCCCTACGAGCAGTACTTC.

This clonotype was observed a handful of times. The CDR3 coding sequence is TGTGCCAGCACTACAGGGGTGGGTCAGCCCCAGCATTTT. Translated: CASTTGVGQPQHF. The chain has TRBV6-1 and TRBJ1-5; TRBD1 matches 7 bases. Trimming cost V 7 bases and J 6 bases; bases outside gene matches: 6. Germline V CDR1 and CDR2: MNHNS, SASEGT. This CDR3 contains 13 residues.

This clonotype appeared many times. The CDR3 region has the DNA TGTGCCAGCAGCGTAACCGACCCTCGACAGGGGGCCTTTCTTGGCTACACCTTC. It yields the protein CASSVTDPRQGAFLGYTF. This chain joins TRBV2 and TRBJ1-2; 10 nucleotides align to TRBD1. Germline trimming cut 6 bases from V and 7 bases from J; bases unmatched to any gene: 20. The CDR3 consists of 18 residues. Germline V gives CDR1 SNHLY, CDR2 FYNNEI.

This clonotype has only a few counts. The chain links TRBV5-1 to TRBJ1-2; a weak D match, TRBD1 (6 bases). CDR1 and CDR2 from the germline V gene are SGHRS and YFSETQ. This CDR3 has 15 amino acids. The V gene lost 3 bases and the J gene lost 6 bases, with 18 bases spanning the gap. In DNA, the CDR3 is TGCGCCAGCAGCTCCCTTTCCGGGGGGCAGGATGGCTACACCTTC. This translates into CASSSLSGGQDGYTF.

The chain is built from TRBV5-1 and TRBJ2-5; no reliable D call. V lost 4 bases to trimming and J lost 5 bases, with 15 bases between them. CDR3 length: 14 residues. Germline CDR1 SGHRS, CDR2 YFSETQ. The CDR3 bases are TGCGCCAGCAGCCCAGACTGGACCCAGGAGACCCAGTACTTC. Translating it yields CASSPDWTQETQYF.

The CDR3 bases are TGTGCCAGCAGCTTACGGGAGGGGGTTCTCTCCTACGAGCAGTACTTC. It specifies CASSLREGVLSYEQYF. V and J are TRBV13 and TRBJ2-7; the match to TRBD2 covers 8 bases. V dropped 2 bases and J dropped 0; count of bases not matched to a gene: 6. The CDR3 loop spans 16 amino acids. CDR1 is PRHDT and CDR2 is FYEKMQ in the germline V gene (reference sequence).

This clonotype has just a few counts. The chain couples TRBV25-1 to TRBJ2-1; 8 nucleotides agree with TRBD2. There are 13 residues in the CDR3. CDR1 is MGHDK, CDR2 SYGVNS, per germline. V was clipped by 6 bases and J by 4 bases; unmatched bases: 2. The CDR3 DNA is TGTGCCAGCAGCATAGCGGGGTACAATGAGCAGTTCTTC. It translates to CASSIAGYNEQFF.

This clonotype was counted between two and nine times. V is TRBV3-1 and J is TRBJ1-5; a weak D match, TRBD1 (5 bases). Trimming took 1 base from V and 2 from J, leaving 9 bases between them. This CDR3 contains 15 residues. CDR1 is LGHDT and CDR2 is YNNKEL in the germline V gene (reference sequence). The chain's CDR3 is CASSQGGAGNQPQHF. CDR3 DNA: TGTGCCAGCAGCCAAGGGGGCGCGGGCAATCAGCCCCAGCATTTT.

The rearrangement joins TRBV19 to TRBJ1-5; no definite D call. The CDR3 spans 14 residues. Per germline, CDR1 LNHDA and CDR2 SQIVND (reference sequence). Trimming cost V 2 bases and J 0 bases, with 5 bases left between them. CDR3 amino acids: CASSITDSNQPQHF. CDR3 nucleotide sequence: TGTGCCAGTAGTATAACTGATAGCAATCAGCCCCAGCATTTT.

A few counts support this clonotype. The chain links TRBV29-1 to TRBJ1-1; no reliable D call. CDR3 size: 11 residues. Trimming shortened V by 3 bases and J by 7 bases, and 9 bases separated the two germline ends. The germline V gene encodes CDR1 SQVTM and CDR2 ANQGSEA. In DNA form, the CDR3 reads TGCAGCGTTGACTGGGCCCTTGAAGCTTTCTTT. It encodes CSVDWALEAFF.

This clonotype was observed a few times. CDR3: CATTPTGWNEKLFF. The CDR3 DNA reads TGTGCCACCACCCCGACAGGGTGGAATGAAAAACTGTTTTTT. The V and J genes are TRBV15 and TRBJ1-4, with 7 bases matching TRBD1. The CDR3 is made up of 14 amino acids. J lost 5 bases, V lost 7 bases, and 7 bases had no gene match. CDR1 and CDR2 from the germline V gene are LNHNV and YYDKDF (reference sequence).

In DNA, the CDR3 is TGTGCCAGCAGATGGAGGCAGATCAATCAGCCCCAGCATTTT. Translation gives CASRWRQINQPQHF. This sequence joins TRBV2 and TRBJ1-5; D gene ambiguous. CDR1 SNHLY and CDR2 FYNNEI come from the germline V gene. V shed 6 bases and J shed 3 bases, with 12 bases lying between them. The CDR3 is 14 amino acids.

This clonotype was seen once. This sequence joins TRBV19 and TRBJ1-1, with 8 bases fitting TRBD1. The J segment lost 5 bases and the V segment lost 0 bases, leaving 5 bases of the junction unmatched. Germline-derived CDR1 and CDR2 are LNHDA and SQIVND (reference sequence). The CDR3 sequence is 15 residues long. In DNA, the CDR3 is TGTGCCAGTAGTATAGATCAGGGGGCGAGGACTGAAGCTTTCTTT. Translation gives CASSIDQGARTEAFF.

V usage is TRBV6-2 or TRBV6-3 and J usage is TRBJ1-1; D perhaps matches TRBD1 (5 bases). The CDR3 consists of 14 residues. The V gene's germline CDR1 is MNHEY and CDR2 SVGEGT. V was pared by 4 bases and J by 2 bases, with 11 bases between. CDR3 in DNA: TGTGCCAGCAGTTTCTCGACAGCCAACACTGAAGCTTTCTTT. Translated, it gives CASSFSTANTEAFF.

The rearrangement uses TRBV7-9 and TRBJ2-7; 9 nucleotides match TRBD1. CDR3 length equals 12 residues. The germline V gene encodes CDR1 SEHNR and CDR2 FQNEAQ (reference sequence). CDR3 amino acids: CAVGQGIYEQYF. The CDR3 nucleotides are TGTGCAGTTGGACAGGGGATCTACGAGCAGTACTTC.

This clonotype was seen just once. The V call is TRBV20-1, the J call TRBJ2-2; TRBD2 agrees at 8 bases. The CDR3 contains 14 residues. CDR1 is DFQATT, CDR2 SNEGSKA, per germline (reference sequence). The V and J ends lost 2 bases and 7 bases, in that order; junction bases with no gene match: 6. The DNA of the CDR3 is TGCAGTGCTAGAAGCCAGCGGGAGTTCGGGGAGCTGTTTTTT. It codes for CSARSQREFGELFF.

The chain links TRBV19 to TRBJ1-5, with 8 bases lining up with TRBD1. This CDR3 is 16 amino acids long. Germline V gene sequence: CDR1 LNHDA, CDR2 SQIVND (reference sequence). J gave up 0 bases and V 5 bases, and 6 bases lay outside the gene matches. The CDR3, as DNA: TGTGCCAGTAGTTCCATAGACAGGGGTAGCAATCAGCCCCAGCATTTT. This codes for CASSSIDRGSNQPQHF.